The 30 T cell receptor beta chains below come from one sample, sequenced in a study of T cell responses to AZD1222 COVID-19 vaccine. Measured with immunoSEQ multiplex PCR; TCRdb has only the in-frame clones, and not every one. The data contain around 94,000 clones, roughly 88% of them singletons. The sequencing used peripheral blood, collected on day 0 of AZD1222 vaccination. These receptors were collected from an adult in good health.

The J gene is TRBJ1-1, the V gene TRBV25-1; 7 bases line up with TRBD1. CDR1 MGHDK and CDR2 SYGVNS come from the germline V gene. CDR3 length equals 12 residues. Trimming at V came to 4 bases and at J to 7 bases, leaving 3 bases not matched to a gene. The CDR3: CASSGGQREAFF. The CDR3 DNA reads as TGTGCCAGCAGTGGGGGACAGCGTGAAGCTTTCTTT.

The chain couples TRBV7-9 to TRBJ2-2, with TRBD2 matching over 15 bases. V shed 4 bases and J 5 bases; nucleotides not matched to a gene: 2. The germline V gene has CDR1 SEHNR and CDR2 FQNEAQ (reference sequence). The CDR3 loop spans 16 amino acids. The CDR3 loop reads CASSSGLAGGTGELFF. CDR3 DNA sequence: TGTGCCAGCAGCTCCGGACTAGCGGGAGGGACCGGGGAGCTGTTTTTT.

This chain connects TRBV24-1 to TRBJ2-1, with 9 positions matching TRBD2. Germline CDR1 is KGHDR and CDR2 is SFDVKD. The V and J ends lost 5 bases and 6 bases, in that order; junction bases with no gene match: 7. The CDR3 totals 15 residues. The CDR3 reads CATSVSSGNLNEQFF. In nucleotides, the CDR3 is TGTGCCACCAGTGTCTCTAGCGGGAATCTCAATGAGCAGTTCTTC.

This sequence joins TRBV6-4 and TRBJ2-1; 7 bases line up with TRBD2. The V segment lost 4 bases and the J segment 3 bases; nucleotides outside the gene matches: 3. Germline V gives CDR1 MRHNA, CDR2 SNTAGT. This CDR3 region has 14 residues. The CDR3, as DNA: TGTGCCAGCAGTGTGAGCGGGATCTACAATGAGCAGTTCTTC. Amino acids: CASSVSGIYNEQFF.

The V gene is TRBV3-1 (or the pseudogene TRBV3-2), the J gene TRBJ1-2; 7 positions agree with TRBD1. V gave up 5 bases and J gave up 8 bases; unmatched junction bases: 5. CDR3 length equals 12 residues. The germline V gene encodes CDR1 LGHDT and CDR2 YNNKEL (reference sequence). The CDR3 here is CASSDRAWGYTF. The DNA for the CDR3 is TGTGCCAGCAGCGACAGGGCTTGGGGCTACACCTTC.

V and J are TRBV7-8 and TRBJ2-3; D gene uncertain. The CDR3 extends over 15 amino acids. Germline CDR1 reads SGHVS; CDR2 reads FQNEAQ. Trimming stripped 1 base from V and 7 bases from J, with 15 bases between. CDR3 in DNA: TGTGCCAGCAGCTTAGTGGCGGACCTTACCTATACGCAGTATTTT. It translates to CASSLVADLTYTQYF.

J is TRBJ2-7 and V is TRBV28, with TRBD2 identical over 8 bases. The CDR3 loop spans 14 amino acids. CDR1 is MDHEN, CDR2 SYDVKM, per germline. Germline trimming cut 7 bases from V and 3 bases from J; bases unmatched to any gene: 8. The CDR3 DNA reads TGTGCCAGCACCTTAACCGGGACTAGCTACGAGCAGTACTTC. Amino acid sequence: CASTLTGTSYEQYF.

The chain combines TRBV5-1 with TRBJ2-7, with D unresolved. CDR3 length: 13 amino acids. V was trimmed by 0 bases and J by 5 bases, leaving 9 bases between them. The germline V gene encodes CDR1 SGHRS and CDR2 YFSETQ. CDR3 sequence reads: CASSLVPPHEQYF. The CDR3 region has the DNA TGCGCCAGCAGCTTGGTACCCCCACACGAGCAGTACTTC. Full variable domain (rest looked up from reference TRBV5-1 and TRBJ2-7): KAGVTQTPRYLIKTRGQQVTLSCSPISGHRSVSWYQQTPGQGLQFLFEYFSETQRNKGNFPGRFSGRQFSNSRSEMNVSTLELGDSALYLCASSLVPPHEQYFGPGTRLTVT.

This clone was found a few times. The chain has TRBV13 and TRBJ1-1; TRBD1 is a possible D gene (5 bases). The CDR3 spans 14 residues. The V end lost 0 bases, the J end lost 6 bases, and 11 bases lay between the germline ends. In germline, CDR1 is PRHDT, CDR2 FYEKMQ (reference sequence). The CDR3 is CASSLGWTSAEAFF. CDR3 DNA sequence: TGTGCCAGCAGCTTAGGGTGGACATCGGCTGAAGCTTTCTTT.

The chain combines TRBV9 with TRBJ2-3; D is undetermined. The CDR3 runs 15 residues. Between the trimmed V and J ends, which lost 0 bases and 0 bases, there was a span of 8 bases. Germline V gene sequence: CDR1 SGDLS, CDR2 YYNGEE. In DNA form, the CDR3 reads TGTGCCAGCAGCGTAGGTTGGGATAGCACAGATACGCAGTATTTT. The encoded protein is CASSVGWDSTDTQYF.

The gene calls are TRBV20-1 and TRBJ2-1, with D hard to call. The CDR3 length is 13 residues. The ends were cut back, 3 bases at V and 1 base at J, with 7 bases in the middle. The germline CDR1 and CDR2 sequences are DFQATT and SNEGSKA (reference sequence). The chain's CDR3 is CSASYPSYNEQFF. The DNA for the CDR3 is TGCAGTGCTAGTTATCCATCCTACAATGAGCAGTTCTTC.

The chain recombines TRBV6-5 with TRBJ2-1, with 8 bases fitting TRBD2. Germline V gene data show CDR1 as MNHEY and CDR2 as SVGAGI. J gave up 8 bases and V 8 bases, and 8 bases lay outside the gene matches. The CDR3 sequence is 13 residues long. This CDR3 is CASLHPGGDEQFF. As DNA, the CDR3 is TGTGCCAGCCTCCACCCGGGGGGGGATGAGCAGTTCTTC.

The gene calls are TRBV7-3 and TRBJ1-2; D remains ambiguous. The CDR3 sequence is 15 residues long. CDR1 and CDR2 from the germline V gene are SGHTA and FQGTGA. The ends were cut back, 2 bases at V and 1 base at J, with 11 bases in the middle. For the CDR3, the DNA is TGTGCCAGCAGCTTAGGACCAAAATTTAACTATGGCTACACCTTC. The encoded protein is CASSLGPKFNYGYTF.

This clone was observed a handful of times. The V and J genes are TRBV5-1 and TRBJ2-2; no reliable D call. Trimming pared 3 bases from V and 6 bases from J, leaving 15 bases between. The CDR3 is 15 amino acids. Germline V gene data show CDR1 as SGHRS and CDR2 as YFSETQ. For the CDR3, the DNA is TGCGCCAGCAGCTCCTCTGAAGCCGGGTCCGGGGAGCTGTTTTTT. Translating it yields CASSSSEAGSGELFF.

The rearrangement links TRBV12-5 to TRBJ2-3, with D possibly being TRBD2 (5 bases). Germline lookup yields CDR1 LGHNT and CDR2 FRNRAP. This CDR3 is 14 amino acids long. The germline V and J ends were trimmed by 1 base and 8 bases, with 13 bases remaining between them. DNA of the CDR3: TGTGCTAGTGGTTTGGAACCTAGCCTCGGTACGCAGTATTTT. It translates to CASGLEPSLGTQYF.

The chain combines TRBV9 with TRBJ2-7; D possibly uses TRBD1 or TRBD2 (6 bases each). This CDR3 has 19 amino acids. V lost 4 bases, J lost 4 bases, and 30 bases lay in between. The germline CDR1 and CDR2 sequences are SGDLS and YYNGEE. CDR3 amino acids: CASSPEVGGQGPRGYEQYF. In DNA form, the CDR3 reads TGTGCCAGCAGCCCAGAGGTAGGAGGGCAGGGCCCGAGGGGGTACGAGCAGTACTTC.

This chain connects TRBV7-2 to TRBJ2-1, with D unresolved. Looked up from germline, CDR1 is SGHTA and CDR2 is FQGNSA. This CDR3 has 13 amino acids. V gave up 5 bases and J gave up 6 bases, with 11 bases separating them. CDR3 nucleotide sequence: TGTGCCAGCAGCCTAGGACCTGTCAATGAGCAGTTCTTC. It yields the protein CASSLGPVNEQFF.

This clone appeared a single time. The rearrangement links TRBV19 to TRBJ1-1, with TRBD1 as a possible D gene (6 bases). The CDR3 spans 15 residues. Per the germline V gene, CDR1 is LNHDA and CDR2 is SQIVND (reference sequence). Trimming pared 1 base from V and 4 bases from J, leaving 13 bases between. The CDR3: CASSIGRGRGTEAFF. CDR3 DNA sequence: TGTGCCAGTAGTATAGGGAGGGGGAGAGGCACTGAAGCTTTCTTT.

The gene calls are TRBV9 and TRBJ2-5; 7 nucleotides line up with TRBD2. Germline V gene sequence: CDR1 SGDLS, CDR2 YYNGEE. CDR3 length: 18 amino acids. Trimming took 0 bases from V and 2 from J; bases not matched to a gene: 13. CDR3 loop: CASSVGPGRERRQETQYF. The DNA of the CDR3 is TGTGCCAGCAGCGTAGGCCCAGGGAGGGAGCGGCGTCAAGAGACCCAGTACTTC.

This sequence joins TRBV6-2 or TRBV6-3 and TRBJ1-6; D not certain. The CDR3 spans 14 residues. The germline V gene has CDR1 MNHEY and CDR2 SVGEGT. The V end lost 4 bases, the J end lost 6 bases, and 10 bases lay between the germline ends. In nucleotides, the CDR3 is TGTGCCAGCAGTTTCTTGGGAATTAATTCACCCCTCCACTTT. Its translation: CASSFLGINSPLHF.

The chain joins TRBV15 to TRBJ1-4, with unresolved D. Trimming removed 1 base at V and 7 bases at J, with 10 bases between. CDR1 is LNHNV, CDR2 YYDKDF, per germline (reference sequence). The CDR3 extends over 14 amino acids. Here the CDR3 reads CATSRGEKGEKLFF. CDR3 coding DNA: TGTGCCACCAGCAGAGGAGAGAAGGGTGAAAAACTGTTTTTT. Supplemented by reference TRBV15 and TRBJ1-4, the full variable domain reads DAMVIQNPRYQVTQFGKPVTLSCSQTLNHNVMYWYQQKSSQAPKLLFHYYDKDFNNEADTPDNFQSRRPNTSFCFLDIRSPGLGDTAMYLCATSRGEKGEKLFFGSGTQLSVL.

This chain links TRBV19 with TRBJ1-2; D is uncertain. The CDR3 spans 11 residues. CDR1 is LNHDA, CDR2 SQIVND, per germline (reference sequence). V lost 3 bases and J lost 13, with 12 bases in between. This CDR3 reads CASSIWGEATF. DNA of the CDR3: TGTGCCAGTAGTATCTGGGGAGAGGCCACCTTC.

The CDR3 nucleotides are TGTGCCAGCAGCGCCGACGGACGGCCGAACTATGGCTACACCTTC. Residues: CASSADGRPNYGYTF. J is TRBJ1-2 and V is TRBV9, with D unclear. CDR1 is SGDLS and CDR2 is YYNGEE in the germline V gene. Trimming stripped 3 bases from V and 2 bases from J, with 14 bases between. The CDR3 spans 15 residues.

The V gene is TRBV5-6, the J gene TRBJ1-2; no definite D call. This CDR3 spans 14 amino acids. The V gene's germline CDR1 is SGHDT and CDR2 YYEEEE. V gave up 0 bases and J gave up 2 bases, with 8 bases separating them. As DNA, the CDR3 is TGTGCCAGCAGCTTGGTGCAAGGAAACTATGGCTACACCTTC. Translating gives CASSLVQGNYGYTF.

This sequence joins TRBV12-3 or TRBV12-4 and TRBJ1-2; D is ambiguous. V was pared by 0 bases and J by 8 bases, with 7 bases between. The CDR3 consists of 12 residues. CDR3 DNA: TGTGCCAGCAGTTTAGCCGAGGACGGCTACACCTTC. This codes for CASSLAEDGYTF.

V and J are TRBV2 and TRBJ2-5; 8 bases line up with TRBD1. This CDR3 comprises 13 residues. Trimming cost V 8 bases and J 5 bases; bases outside gene matches: 7. Germline V lookup: CDR1 SNHLY, CDR2 FYNNEI. CDR3 loop: CASRTGSGETQYF. In nucleotides, the CDR3 is TGTGCCAGCCGGACAGGGTCTGGGGAGACCCAGTACTTC.

The rearrangement uses TRBV28 and TRBJ1-4; a weak D match, TRBD1 (5 bases). Trimming shortened V by 6 bases and J by 4 bases, and 15 bases separated the two germline ends. CDR1 and CDR2 from the germline V gene are MDHEN and SYDVKM. The CDR3 is 15 residues long. The CDR3 DNA follows: TGTGCCAGCAGGCCCTGGGGGACTGGTAATGAAAAACTGTTTTTT. This sequence encodes CASRPWGTGNEKLFF.

This chain links TRBV6-4 with TRBJ2-1; the D gene is possibly TRBD1 (6 bases). Deletions cut 2 bases from V and 6 bases from J, with 8 bases between. The germline CDR1 and CDR2 sequences are MRHNA and SNTAGT. The CDR3 extends over 13 amino acids. This CDR3 is CASSDVGGNEQFF. The CDR3 nucleotides read TGTGCCAGCAGTGACGTAGGGGGCAATGAGCAGTTCTTC.

This sequence joins TRBV7-2 and TRBJ1-4; no firm D call. Germline-derived CDR1 and CDR2 are SGHTA and FQGNSA. V was cut by 2 bases and J by 8 bases, with 6 bases left in between. The CDR3 is made up of 12 amino acids. The CDR3 nucleotides read TGTGCCAGCAGCTTAAGACGGGAAAAACTGTTTTTT. It specifies CASSLRREKLFF.

The chain recombines TRBV7-2 with TRBJ2-7; 15 bases are shared with TRBD2. The germline CDR1 and CDR2 sequences are SGHTA and FQGNSA. V lost 0 bases and J lost 3; bases outside the gene matches: 3. This CDR3 has 17 amino acids. CDR3: CASSLAGLAGGYYEQYF. In DNA, the CDR3 is TGTGCCAGCAGCTTAGCGGGACTAGCGGGAGGTTACTACGAGCAGTACTTC.